What follows is one T cell receptor (beta chain) and its context. This sample is part of a study of blood T cell repertoires in COVID-19. TCRdb's copy holds only in-frame clones and misses some; the assay was immunoSEQ multiplex PCR. The repertoire holds roughly 300,000 clones, 80% to 90% seen once, with about 4% in the top ten. Between the trimmed V and J ends, which lost 1 base and 5 bases, there was a span of 14 bases. Germline V gives CDR1 MGHRA, CDR2 YSYEKL. The CDR3 contains 15 residues. Adults between about 18 and 95 years of age took part from 24 US areas. Clinical history reported by participants formed the basis on which cohorts were assigned. The recovered donors of Cohort 3 showed two negative PCRs, clearance, or symptom resolution.

The chain employs TRBV4-1 and TRBJ2-5, with TRBD1 as a possible D gene (6 bases). Sequencing was performed on PBMCs or T cells enriched from blood (not recorded which). The sequence was collected from a man aged 25-45 years who had recovered from COVID-19. CDR3 DNA sequence: TGCGCCAGCAGCCAAGTACAACAGGGAAGCGAGACCCAGTACTTC. Translation: CASSQVQQGSETQYF.